One T cell receptor (beta chain) is described in this entry. Original handling: By means of reference gene primer amplification, nucleated cell counts were estimated. Data came from immunoSEQ multiplex PCR; TCRdb stores just in-frame clones and leaves some out. The V and J calls and the clone size are those of that table, but D and trimming were determined from the DNA. This sample has about 88,000 clones, with approximately 91% found just once. This entry is derived from a study of blood T cell repertoires in COVID-19. About the study: T cells, B-cell-depleted T cells, or PBMCs provided the cDNA or gDNA that served as material.

CDR1 and CDR2 (germline): MNHNY, SVGAGI (reference sequence). This CDR3 region has 13 residues. The V and J ends lost 7 bases and 8 bases respectively, with 17 bases between them. The rearrangement joins TRBV6-6 to TRBJ1-2, with D possibly TRBD1 on 6 matching bases. The sample was peripheral blood. The receptor was derived from a man between 60 and 75 years old with acute or convalescent COVID-19. The CDR3 loop is CASKNRDTRGYTF. The DNA for the CDR3 is TGTGCCAGCAAAAACAGGGACACGCGAGGCTACACCTTC.